What follows are 20 T cell receptor beta chains derived from one specimen sequenced in a study of blood T cell repertoires in COVID-19. The assay was immunoSEQ multiplex PCR, and TCRdb's table has in-frame clones only and misses some. The table lists fewer than 350,000 clones, 85% to 90% of them singletons. Sequenced input: PBMCs or T cells enriched from blood (not recorded which). These receptors all stem from a woman under 30 with acute COVID-19.

This clone was counted between two and nine times. The chain couples TRBV6-5 to TRBJ1-1, with D perhaps matching TRBD1 (5 bases). From germline, CDR1 is MNHEY and CDR2 SVGAGI. CDR3 size: 13 residues. Trimming pared 4 bases from V and 1 base from J, leaving 7 bases between. The CDR3 DNA reads TGTGCCAGCAGTTTCCAGGGGAACACTGAAGCTTTCTTT. Its translation: CASSFQGNTEAFF.

The V gene is TRBV4-1, the J gene TRBJ2-3; a possible D gene is TRBD2 (6 bases). Deletions cut 3 bases from V and 2 bases from J, with 12 bases between. Germline V lookup: CDR1 MGHRA, CDR2 YSYEKL. The CDR3 is 15 amino acids. This CDR3 is CASSQRGLITDTQYF. CDR3 DNA: TGCGCCAGCAGCCAGAGGGGACTGATCACAGATACGCAGTATTTT.

This clone was found once. This rearrangement joins TRBV7-2 to TRBJ2-7; 7 positions agree with TRBD1. Germline trimming cut 5 bases from V and 2 bases from J; bases unmatched to any gene: 12. The CDR3 is 16 residues long. Germline V lookup: CDR1 SGHTA, CDR2 FQGNSA. The CDR3 sequence: CASSPNGDTGAYEQYF. CDR3 in DNA: TGTGCCAGCAGCCCAAACGGTGATACAGGGGCCTACGAGCAGTACTTC.

The V gene is TRBV28, the J gene TRBJ2-7; the D is unclear. Germline V gene data show CDR1 as MDHEN and CDR2 as SYDVKM. V lost 8 bases and J lost 3, with 17 bases in between. There are 14 residues in the CDR3. This CDR3 is CASGPPSWRYEQYF. CDR3 coding DNA: TGTGCCAGCGGTCCCCCTAGTTGGCGCTACGAGCAGTACTTC.

This clone was seen only a few times. The CDR3 region is CASSLGLGGPYNEQFF. The CDR3 DNA sequence: TGTGCCAGCAGCTTGGGTCTGGGAGGGCCGTATAATGAGCAGTTCTTC. This chain links TRBV5-6 with TRBJ2-1, with 7 bases that match TRBD2. This CDR3 is built from 16 residues. The V gene's germline CDR1 is SGHDT and CDR2 YYEEEE. V lost 0 bases and J lost 7; bases outside the gene matches: 10.

This rearrangement joins TRBV21-1 to TRBJ1-5; the table names TRBD1, a call not compared with the DNA. TRBV21-1 is noted as a pseudogene. The CDR3 covers 13 residues. The DNA of the CDR3 is TGTGCCAGCATCAACAGGGGTTTTCAGCCCCAGCATTTT. Translation: CASINRGFQPQHF.

V gene TRBV4-1 combines with J gene TRBJ1-2; no firm D call. V was trimmed by 1 base and J by 0 bases, leaving 9 bases between them. The CDR3 sequence is 15 residues long. Germline V gene lookup returns CDR1 MGHRA and CDR2 YSYEKL. The chain's CDR3 is CASSQVPGTNYGYTF. The CDR3 DNA is TGCGCCAGCAGCCAAGTTCCGGGAACTAACTATGGCTACACCTTC.

V is TRBV24-1 and J is TRBJ2-3; D unresolved. The CDR3 contains 15 residues. Per germline, CDR1 KGHDR and CDR2 SFDVKD. The V end lost 3 bases, the J end lost 1 base, and 10 bases lay between the germline ends. This CDR3 reads CATSDPQTRTDTQYF. The CDR3 DNA sequence: TGTGCCACCAGTGATCCTCAAACTCGCACAGATACGCAGTATTTT.

The CDR3, as DNA: TGTGCCAGCAGCTTATCTTGGGAGCTGTTTTTT. It translates to CASSLSWELFF. The chain combines TRBV7-9 with TRBJ2-2; D remains unclear. The CDR3 extends over 11 amino acids. Germline assignment: CDR1 SEHNR and CDR2 FQNEAQ (reference sequence). V was trimmed by 2 bases and J by 9 bases, leaving 4 bases between them.

This clone was counted only a few times. V gene TRBV19 combines with J gene TRBJ1-5; 7 positions match TRBD1. The germline V gene encodes CDR1 LNHDA and CDR2 SQIVND (reference sequence). The CDR3 length is 15 residues. V shed 4 bases, J shed 3 bases, and the junction held 6 bases outside the gene matches. CDR3: CASSTMDRPNQPQHF. As DNA, the CDR3 is TGTGCCAGTAGTACCATGGACAGGCCCAATCAGCCCCAGCATTTT.

The V and J genes are TRBV4-1 and TRBJ1-1; possibly TRBD1 for D (5 bases). The CDR3 is made up of 14 amino acids. V was clipped by 1 base and J by 1 base, with 7 bases between them. Germline assignment: CDR1 MGHRA and CDR2 YSYEKL. The CDR3 nucleotides are TGCGCCAGCAGCCAAGGGGGCCCGAACACTGAAGCTTTCTTT. It codes for CASSQGGPNTEAFF.

The chain links TRBV5-4 to TRBJ2-5; a possible D gene is TRBD1 (6 bases). CDR1 SGHNT and CDR2 YYREEE come from the germline V gene (reference sequence). V shed 2 bases and J shed 6 bases, with 14 bases lying between them. The CDR3 is 14 amino acids. The CDR3 protein is CASSFGQGMKTQYF. In DNA form, the CDR3 reads TGTGCCAGCAGCTTTGGGCAGGGGATGAAGACCCAGTACTTC.

This clone was detected once. The J gene is TRBJ2-7, the V gene TRBV9; D is perhaps TRBD1 (5 bases). CDR1 is SGDLS, CDR2 YYNGEE, per germline. The CDR3 consists of 14 residues. Trimming took off 0 bases at V and 2 bases at J, with 9 bases between the two ends. For the CDR3, the DNA is TGTGCCAGCAGCGTAGATGACAGCCCCTACGAGCAGTACTTC. It is translated as CASSVDDSPYEQYF.

The chain couples TRBV5-8 to TRBJ2-5; 7 bases align to TRBD1. Germline loops: CDR1 SGHTS, CDR2 YDEGEE. This CDR3 has 16 amino acids. After removal of 4 bases from V and 0 bases from J, the junction contained 9 bases not matched to a gene. The CDR3 DNA is TGTGCCAGCAGCAACCAACAGGGACAGCACCAAGAGACCCAGTACTTC. It yields the protein CASSNQQGQHQETQYF. The entire variable domain, with the rest obtained from reference TRBV5-8 and TRBJ2-5, is as follows: EAGVTQSPTHLIKTRGQQATLRCSPISGHTSVYWYQQALGLGLQFLLWYDEGEERNRGNFPPRFSGRQFPNYSSELNVNALELEDSALYLCASSNQQGQHQETQYFGPGTRLLVL.

The chain employs TRBV30 and TRBJ2-7; 10 bases line up with TRBD2. Germline V gene sequence: CDR1 GTSNPN, CDR2 SVGIG (reference sequence). J lost 5 bases, V lost 0 bases, and 4 bases had no gene match. The CDR3 runs 14 residues. The CDR3 DNA follows: TGTGCCTGGAGTGTAGGCCTAGCGGGAGACGAGCAGTACTTC. The encoded protein is CAWSVGLAGDEQYF.

The chain carries TRBV27 and TRBJ2-7; D is possibly TRBD2 (7 bases). The CDR3 is made up of 13 amino acids. Germline V gene data show CDR1 as MNHEY and CDR2 as SMNVEV (reference sequence). Trimming shortened V by 5 bases and J by 5 bases, and 13 bases separated the two germline ends. The CDR3 region has the DNA TGTGCCAGCAGTCGGGGGGCCCGGGACGAGCAGTACTTC. Translation gives CASSRGARDEQYF.

A few counts support this clone. The chain couples TRBV19 to TRBJ2-7, with D possibly TRBD2 on 6 matching bases. CDR3 length: 14 amino acids. V was shortened by 1 base and J by 1 base, with 8 bases between the two germline ends. Germline CDR1 is LNHDA and CDR2 is SQIVND (reference sequence). CDR3 sequence (DNA): TGTGCCAGTAGTATAGGGAGGGATTCCTACGAGCAGTACTTC. It yields the protein CASSIGRDSYEQYF.

The CDR3 region is CASSMGTSGPLQEFF. CDR3 bases: TGTGCCAGTAGTATGGGGACTAGCGGGCCGCTGCAGGAGTTCTTC. The V and J genes are TRBV19 and TRBJ2-1, with 12 bases fitting TRBD2. The CDR3 consists of 15 residues. Germline V gene data show CDR1 as LNHDA and CDR2 as SQIVND (reference sequence). Germline trimming cut 3 bases from V and 14 bases from J; bases unmatched to any gene: 11.

The sample holds one count of this clone. This chain connects TRBV27 to TRBJ1-2; D possibly corresponds to TRBD1 (5 bases). CDR3 size: 13 residues. Looked up from germline, CDR1 is MNHEY and CDR2 is SMNVEV (reference sequence). V was trimmed by 8 bases and J by 10 bases, leaving 20 bases between them. CDR3 region: CASGPGTLTSYTF. CDR3 coding DNA: TGTGCCAGCGGCCCCGGGACTCTCACCTCCTACACCTTC.

In DNA, the CDR3 is TGTGCCAGCAGTTTAGGAGACCATGGCGATGAGCAGTTCTTC. It translates to CASSLGDHGDEQFF. The J gene is TRBJ2-1, the V gene TRBV27; D remains ambiguous. Per germline, CDR1 MNHEY and CDR2 SMNVEV (reference sequence). The V gene lost 2 bases and the J gene lost 8 bases, with 13 bases spanning the gap. The CDR3 is made up of 14 amino acids.